The clone carrying this T cell receptor (beta chain) has a handful of counts. Its antigen remains unknown. The data belong to a study of T cells after yellow fever vaccination. Study observations and caveats: Clones from primary vaccination mostly reappeared after the booster (96% CD4, over 85% CD8). Sorted repertoires could include abundant contaminating clonotypes from bulk cells.

In making TCR cDNA, 5'RACE template switching added a universal primer site and UMIs to it. A single record per CDR3 protein comes from TCRdb applying MiXCR to the 5' RACE reads. The sample lists 510,000 or so distinct CDR3 sequences; 15% to 20% were seen once. This CDR3 region has 12 residues. CDR1 and CDR2 (germline): SQVTM, ANQGSEA. V lost 1 base and J 2 bases, leaving 5 bases between the germline ends. The sequencing here drew on PBMCs, taken 15 days after the yellow fever booster vaccination. The rearrangement links TRBV29-1 to TRBJ1-2; D gene uncertain. This sequence was found in a man between 25 and 39 years old who received the YFV17D yellow fever vaccine. The CDR3 DNA is TGCAGCGTTGAAGCCCTCAACTATGGCTACACCTTC. This translates into CSVEALNYGYTF.